This TCR beta chain appears in the sequencing data of a study of T cell responses to AZD1222 COVID-19 vaccine. Study-wide points: Donors were largely white British and mainly female; clonal diversity was possibly underestimated. Compared with day 0, the breadth and depth of the Spike-specific TCR repertoire rose significantly after two doses of AZD1222.

Comment on this clone: Its antigen is currently unknown.

Sequencing was performed with immunoSEQ multiplex PCR; in TCRdb, only in-frame clones are kept and a portion is missing. The table lists about 160,000 clones, roughly 94% of them singletons. Second-dose timings of about 4 or about 12 weeks were pooled. This sequence originates from an adult who received the AZD1222 COVID-19 vaccine. Specimen: peripheral blood, collected 28 days after the second AZD1222 dose.

The CDR3 loop reads CASPGSVGRYVAFF. In DNA form, the CDR3 reads TGCGCCAGCCCCGGGTCGGTAGGACGTTATGTAGCTTTCTTT. The chain recombines TRBV10-1 with TRBJ1-1, with D unclear. The V gene's germline CDR1 is WNHNN and CDR2 SYGVQD (reference sequence). The length of the CDR3 is 14 residues. V lost 8 bases and J lost 10, with 23 bases in between.